The next 11 T cell receptor beta chains were all read from a single sample in a study of blood T cell repertoires in COVID-19. Generated by immunoSEQ multiplex PCR, the TCRdb table keeps only in-frame clones and is missing some. Of about 370,000 clones in the sample, about 89% were seen once. The material sequenced was peripheral blood. The receptor source for this set is a woman in her 30s with COVID-19, enrolled during active disease.

The V gene is TRBV11-2, the J gene TRBJ2-7, with 9 bases matching TRBD1. In germline, CDR1 is SGHAT, CDR2 FQNNGV. The V gene end was trimmed by 1 base and the J gene end by 0 bases; junction bases not matched to a gene: 1. The CDR3 spans 15 residues. In DNA, the CDR3 is TGTGCCAGCAGCTTAGGGGACAGGGTCTCCTACGAGCAGTACTTC. Translation gives CASSLGDRVSYEQYF.

J is TRBJ1-5 and V is TRBV10-2, with TRBD1 matching 8 bases. The CDR3 extends over 15 amino acids. V gave up 3 bases and J gave up 6 bases; unmatched junction bases: 7. CDR1 is WSHSY, CDR2 SAAADI, per germline. The CDR3 DNA sequence: TGCGCCAGCAGTGACCGACAGGGGACGGGTCAGCCCCAGCATTTT. It yields the protein CASSDRQGTGQPQHF.

The chain joins TRBV7-3 to TRBJ1-1; TRBD1 might be the D (6 bases). The CDR3 spans 16 residues. Germline loops: CDR1 SGHTA, CDR2 FQGTGA. V was trimmed by 5 bases and J by 4 bases, leaving 20 bases between them. The CDR3 bases are TGTGCCAGCAGCAACTTAAAACTGGGGGCGGGCACTGAAGCTTTCTTT. It encodes CASSNLKLGAGTEAFF.

The chain is built from TRBV7-9 and TRBJ2-3; 11 bases align to TRBD2. The V and J ends lost 5 bases and 3 bases, in that order; junction bases with no gene match: 7. Looked up from germline, CDR1 is SEHNR and CDR2 is FQNEAQ (reference sequence). This CDR3 is built from 16 residues. This CDR3 is CASSNQLAGVTDTQYF. In DNA form, the CDR3 reads TGTGCCAGCAGCAACCAACTAGCGGGAGTGACAGATACGCAGTATTTT.

This clone was counted once. V gene TRBV19 combines with J gene TRBJ2-2, with D possibly TRBD2 on 6 matching bases. V was shortened by 4 bases and J by 6 bases, with 9 bases between the two germline ends. The CDR3 consists of 13 residues. CDR1 and CDR2 from the germline V gene are LNHDA and SQIVND (reference sequence). The CDR3 loop is CASSSSGAGELFF. CDR3 DNA sequence: TGTGCCAGTAGTAGCTCGGGAGCCGGGGAGCTGTTTTTT.

This clone was found once. This chain links TRBV7-9 with TRBJ2-1; 7 positions agree with TRBD2. Per germline, CDR1 SEHNR and CDR2 FQNEAQ (reference sequence). The CDR3 is made up of 14 amino acids. V lost 6 bases to trimming and J lost 8 bases; unmatched junction nucleotides: 10. The CDR3 DNA sequence: TGTGCCAGCAGATCCCGGGACTACCTGGATGAGCAGTTCTTC. It translates to CASRSRDYLDEQFF.

This chain connects TRBV5-1 to TRBJ2-2; possible D gene TRBD2, 5 bases. This CDR3 is 15 amino acids long. Trimming left V 2 bases short and J 4 bases short, with 12 bases between. Germline loops: CDR1 SGHRS, CDR2 YFSETQ. The CDR3 region has the DNA TGCGCCAGCAGCTTAGAGGGATGGCGCACCGGGGAGCTGTTTTTT. Its translation: CASSLEGWRTGELFF.

The chain combines TRBV2 with TRBJ1-2, with D unclear. The germline CDR1 and CDR2 sequences are SNHLY and FYNNEI. The V and J ends lost 7 bases and 4 bases respectively, with 19 bases between them. The CDR3 has 15 residues. The CDR3 protein is CASNTDSEGIYGYTF. The CDR3 DNA reads TGTGCCAGCAACACGGACTCTGAGGGAATCTATGGCTACACCTTC.

The genes are TRBV21-1 and TRBJ2-1; the DNA was not used to check the table's D call, TRBD2. TRBV21-1 is flagged as a pseudogene. The CDR3 runs 17 residues. The CDR3 DNA reads TGTGCCAGCCGGACAGGGATCGGACTAGCGGAGTACAATGAGCAGTTCTTC. Translation gives CASRTGIGLAEYNEQFF.

The rearrangement links TRBV19 to TRBJ2-3; 10 nucleotides align to TRBD1. This CDR3 contains 15 residues. Trimming at V came to 5 bases and at J to 6 bases, leaving 8 bases not matched to a gene. Looked up from germline, CDR1 is LNHDA and CDR2 is SQIVND (reference sequence). DNA for the CDR3: TGTGCCAGTAGTCTCCCCGGACAGGGGGTTGATACGCAGTATTTT. Translation: CASSLPGQGVDTQYF.

The CDR3 coding sequence is TGTGCCACCAGTGAAGGCAGGCCGGGAGAGGGCTACACCTTC. Protein product: CATSEGRPGEGYTF. The chain joins TRBV24-1 to TRBJ1-2; no reliable D call. The CDR3 contains 14 residues. CDR1 and CDR2 (germline): KGHDR, SFDVKD. Trimming cost V 4 bases and J 8 bases, with 16 bases left between them.